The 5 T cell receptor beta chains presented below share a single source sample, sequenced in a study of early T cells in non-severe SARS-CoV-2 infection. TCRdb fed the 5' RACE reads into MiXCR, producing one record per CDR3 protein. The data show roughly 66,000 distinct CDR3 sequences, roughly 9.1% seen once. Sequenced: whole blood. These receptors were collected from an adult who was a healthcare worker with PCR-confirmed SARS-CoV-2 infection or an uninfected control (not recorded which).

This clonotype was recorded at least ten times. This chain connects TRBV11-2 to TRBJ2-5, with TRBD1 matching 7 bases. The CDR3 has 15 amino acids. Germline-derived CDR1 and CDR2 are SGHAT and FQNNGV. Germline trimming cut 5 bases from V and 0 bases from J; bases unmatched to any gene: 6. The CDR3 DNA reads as TGTGCCAGCAGCGTACAGACAGGGAACCAAGAGACCCAGTACTTC. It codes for CASSVQTGNQETQYF. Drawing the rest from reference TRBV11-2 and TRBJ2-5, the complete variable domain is EAGVAQSPRYKIIEKRQSVAFWCNPISGHATLYWYQQILGQGPKLLIQFQNNGVVDDSQLPKDRFSAERLKGVDSTLKIQPAKLEDSAVYLCASSVQTGNQETQYFGPGTRLLVL.

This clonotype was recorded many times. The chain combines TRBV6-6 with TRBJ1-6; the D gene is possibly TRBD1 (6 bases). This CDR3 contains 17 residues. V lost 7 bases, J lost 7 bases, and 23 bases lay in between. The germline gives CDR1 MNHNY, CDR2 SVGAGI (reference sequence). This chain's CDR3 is CASNLNTWGALNSPLHF. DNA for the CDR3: TGTGCCAGCAACCTAAACACCTGGGGGGCTCTGAATTCACCCCTCCACTTT.

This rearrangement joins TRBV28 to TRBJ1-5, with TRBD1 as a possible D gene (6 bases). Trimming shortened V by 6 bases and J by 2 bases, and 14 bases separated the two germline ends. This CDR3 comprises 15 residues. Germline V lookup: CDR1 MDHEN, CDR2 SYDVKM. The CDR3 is CASRDSPDGNQPQHF. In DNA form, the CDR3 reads TGTGCCAGCAGGGACAGTCCTGATGGCAATCAGCCCCAGCATTTT.

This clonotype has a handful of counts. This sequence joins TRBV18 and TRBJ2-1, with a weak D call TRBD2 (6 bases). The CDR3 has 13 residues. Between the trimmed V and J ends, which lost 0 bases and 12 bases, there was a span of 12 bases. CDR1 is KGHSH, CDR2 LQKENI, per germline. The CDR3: CASSPPPRDLQFF. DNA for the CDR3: TGTGCCAGCTCACCACCTCCCAGGGACTTGCAGTTCTTC. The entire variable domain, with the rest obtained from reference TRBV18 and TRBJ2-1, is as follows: NAGVMQNPRHLVRRRGQEARLRCSPMKGHSHVYWYRQLPEEGLKFMVYLQKENIIDESGMPKERFSAEFPKEGPSILRIQQVVRGDSAAYFCASSPPPRDLQFFGPGTRLTVL.

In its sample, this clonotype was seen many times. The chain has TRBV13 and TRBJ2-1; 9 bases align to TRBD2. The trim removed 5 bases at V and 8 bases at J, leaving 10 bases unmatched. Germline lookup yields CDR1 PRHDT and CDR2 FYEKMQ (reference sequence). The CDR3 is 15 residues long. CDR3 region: CASSTRRGLADEQFF. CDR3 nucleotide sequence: TGTGCCAGCAGCACCAGGAGGGGACTAGCCGATGAGCAGTTCTTC. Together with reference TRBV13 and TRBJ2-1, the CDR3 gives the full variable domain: AAGVIQSPRHLIKEKRETATLKCYPIPRHDTVYWYQQGPGQDPQFLISFYEKMQSDKGSIPDRFSAQQFSDYHSELNMSSLELGDSALYFCASSTRRGLADEQFFGPGTRLTVL.